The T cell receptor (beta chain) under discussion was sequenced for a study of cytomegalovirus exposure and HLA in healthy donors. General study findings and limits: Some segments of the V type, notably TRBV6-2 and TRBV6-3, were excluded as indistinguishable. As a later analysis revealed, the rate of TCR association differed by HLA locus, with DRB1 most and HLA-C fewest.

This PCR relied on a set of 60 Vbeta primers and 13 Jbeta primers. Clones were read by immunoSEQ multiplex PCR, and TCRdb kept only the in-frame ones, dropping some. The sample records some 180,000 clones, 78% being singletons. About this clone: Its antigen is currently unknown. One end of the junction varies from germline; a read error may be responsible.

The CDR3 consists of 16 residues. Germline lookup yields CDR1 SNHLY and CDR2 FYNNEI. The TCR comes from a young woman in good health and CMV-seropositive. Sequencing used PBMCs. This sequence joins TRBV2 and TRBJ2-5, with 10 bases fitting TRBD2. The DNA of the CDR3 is TGTACCAGCAGTGGTGCTAGCGGGGGATTAGGCGAGACCCAGTACTTC. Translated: CTSSGASGGLGETQYF.